One and the same sample provided the 20 T cell receptor beta chains below, sequenced in a study of memory CD4+ T cells and cytomegalovirus serostatus. The data were produced by immunoSEQ multiplex PCR, yet TCRdb's version contains in-frame clones alone and is incomplete. The table records fewer than 50,000 clones, roughly 85% of them present only once. The sort gate was single viable CD3+CD4+CD8-CD45RO+ cells for memory CD4+ T cells. Sample: memory CD4+ T cells from blood. The source of these receptors is an adult in good health and CMV-seropositive.

The chain couples TRBV11-1 to TRBJ2-6; unclear D gene. CDR1 is SGHAT and CDR2 is FQDESV in the germline V gene (reference sequence). The ends were cut back, 5 bases at V and 4 bases at J, with 12 bases in the middle. CDR3 length equals 15 residues. The CDR3 is CASSGLWGGANVLTF. The CDR3 nucleotides read TGTGCCAGCAGCGGCTTATGGGGAGGGGCCAACGTCCTGACTTTC.

The V call is TRBV19, the J call TRBJ1-3; no reliable D call. Germline-derived CDR1 and CDR2 are LNHDA and SQIVND (reference sequence). The CDR3 extends over 15 amino acids. V lost 6 bases and J lost 2, with 14 bases in between. The CDR3 is CASSPGYVTGNTIYF. The DNA for the CDR3 is TGTGCCAGTAGCCCGGGCTACGTGACTGGAAACACCATATATTTT.

This clone has more than one count but fewer than ten. This sequence joins TRBV7-8 and TRBJ2-7, with D possibly matching TRBD1 (5 bases). The V gene's germline CDR1 is SGHVS and CDR2 FQNEAQ. There are 14 residues in the CDR3. Trimming shortened V by 1 base and J by 2 bases, and 9 bases separated the two germline ends. This chain's CDR3 is CASSLGQGTYEQYF. In nucleotides, the CDR3 is TGTGCCAGCAGCTTAGGGCAGGGAACCTACGAGCAGTACTTC.

The V call is TRBV2, the J call TRBJ2-2; 10 positions agree with TRBD2. This CDR3 has 14 amino acids. The V segment lost 10 bases and the J segment 8 bases; nucleotides outside the gene matches: 10. The V gene's germline CDR1 is SNHLY and CDR2 FYNNEI. The CDR3 sequence: CATQGTSDAGELFF. The CDR3 DNA sequence: TGTGCCACCCAAGGGACTAGCGACGCTGGGGAGCTGTTTTTT. Complete variable domain (other parts from reference TRBV2 and TRBJ2-2): EPEVTQTPSHQVTQMGQEVILRCVPISNHLYFYWYRQILGQKVEFLVSFYNNEISEKSEIFDDQFSVERPDGSNFTLKIRSTKLEDSAMYFCATQGTSDAGELFFGEGSRLTVL.

The chain uses TRBV7-2 and TRBJ2-1, with 10 bases that match TRBD2. The CDR3 covers 16 residues. V was clipped by 4 bases and J by 4 bases; unmatched bases: 7. CDR1 and CDR2 from the germline V gene are SGHTA and FQGNSA. The CDR3 DNA is TGTGCCAGCAGCTCCAAAAGCGGGAGGGATTACAATGAGCAGTTCTTC. It encodes CASSSKSGRDYNEQFF.

This clone was seen only a few times. The chain has TRBV6-5 and TRBJ1-2, with D possibly TRBD1 on 6 matching bases. This CDR3 is 14 amino acids long. Germline lookup yields CDR1 MNHEY and CDR2 SVGAGI. V lost 1 base to trimming and J lost 2 bases, with 8 bases between them. CDR3 DNA sequence: TGTGCCAGCAGTTACTTACAGGGAAACTATGGCTACACCTTC. It codes for CASSYLQGNYGYTF.

V gene TRBV7-9 combines with J gene TRBJ2-3, with TRBD2 matching over 11 bases. CDR1 is SEHNR, CDR2 FQNEAQ, per germline (reference sequence). V was pared by 4 bases and J by 0 bases, with 3 bases of the junction left unmatched. CDR3 length: 16 residues. The CDR3 nucleotides read TGTGCCAGCAGCTCACTAGCGGGGGAGAGCACAGATACGCAGTATTTT. It codes for CASSSLAGESTDTQYF. Together with reference TRBV7-9 and TRBJ2-3, the CDR3 gives the full variable domain: DTGVSQNPRHKITKRGQNVTFRCDPISEHNRLYWYRQTLGQGPEFLTYFQNEAQLEKSRLLSDRFSAERPKGSFSTLEIQRTEQGDSAMYLCASSSLAGESTDTQYFGPGTRLTVL.

In its sample, this clone was seen once. J is TRBJ2-5 and V is TRBV7-2; D may be TRBD1 (6 bases). The CDR3 runs 14 residues. Trimming cost V 8 bases and J 5 bases, with 18 bases left between them. CDR1 SGHTA and CDR2 FQGNSA come from the germline V gene. This CDR3 reads CASGGWGRGETQYF. For the CDR3, the DNA is TGTGCCAGCGGTGGTTGGGGGCGCGGGGAGACCCAGTACTTC.

This clone was detected only once. This chain links TRBV5-5 with TRBJ1-2, with 11 bases that match TRBD1. The V gene's germline CDR1 is SGHKS and CDR2 YYEKEE (reference sequence). V dropped 5 bases and J dropped 4; count of bases not matched to a gene: 13. This CDR3 is built from 17 residues. The CDR3 reads CASSKADRGRMGYGYTF. The CDR3 bases are TGTGCCAGCAGTAAAGCGGACAGGGGGCGTATGGGCTATGGCTACACCTTC. Looking up the rest from reference TRBV5-5 and TRBJ1-2 gives the full variable domain: DAGVTQSPTHLIKTRGQQVTLRCSPISGHKSVSWYQQVLGQGPQFIFQYYEKEERGRGNFPDRFSARQFPNYSSELNVNALLLGDSALYLCASSKADRGRMGYGYTFGSGTRLTVV.

The chain has TRBV20-1 and TRBJ2-1; D is uncertain. CDR3 length equals 11 residues. Trimming removed 4 bases from V and 10 bases from J, with 11 bases in between. Looked up from germline, CDR1 is DFQATT and CDR2 is SNEGSKA (reference sequence). The CDR3 region is CSANLFGEQFF. CDR3 coding DNA: TGCAGTGCTAACCTGTTCGGGGAGCAGTTCTTC.

The V and J genes are TRBV14 and TRBJ2-2, with a weak D call TRBD1 (5 bases). The germline gives CDR1 SGHDN, CDR2 FVKESK. The CDR3 spans 18 residues. The V end lost 4 bases, the J end lost 7 bases, and 25 bases lay between the germline ends. The CDR3 loop reads CASSRVTTGPGYVGELFF. The CDR3 DNA is TGTGCCAGCAGCCGAGTTACTACCGGTCCAGGGTACGTCGGGGAGCTGTTTTTT.

V usage is TRBV4-2 and J usage is TRBJ2-5; 9 bases fit TRBD2. CDR3 length equals 15 residues. Germline V gene sequence: CDR1 LGHNA, CDR2 YNFKEQ. The ends lost 4 bases at V and 5 bases at J; junction bases unmatched: 8. The CDR3 DNA reads as TGTGCCAGCAGCCTTAGCGGGAGCTTTGGGGAGACCCAGTACTTC. It translates to CASSLSGSFGETQYF.

The V and J genes are TRBV6-4 and TRBJ2-3, with D unresolved. The CDR3 is 15 amino acids. CDR1 MRHNA and CDR2 SNTAGT come from the germline V gene. The V gene lost 0 bases and the J gene lost 2 bases, with 9 bases spanning the gap. DNA for the CDR3: TGTGCCAGCAGTGACTCGATCAGCCACACAGATACGCAGTATTTT. Its protein is CASSDSISHTDTQYF.

This clone was detected a few times. This chain joins TRBV11-2 and TRBJ2-1, with D unresolved. The germline V gene has CDR1 SGHAT and CDR2 FQNNGV. V lost 3 bases and J 0 bases, leaving 9 bases between the germline ends. This CDR3 has 15 amino acids. CDR3 bases: TGTGCCAGCAGCTTCGACCCCAGCTCCTACAATGAGCAGTTCTTC. This translates into CASSFDPSSYNEQFF.

The rearrangement uses TRBV19 and TRBJ1-2; the match to TRBD1 covers 10 bases. Germline values: CDR1 LNHDA, CDR2 SQIVND (reference sequence). V lost 7 bases and J lost 6; bases outside the gene matches: 14. CDR3 length: 16 residues. The CDR3 sequence is CASTPGQGRRWDGYTF. In DNA form, the CDR3 reads TGTGCCAGTACTCCGGGACAGGGGCGCAGGTGGGATGGCTACACCTTC.

About this clone: The sample has other DNA sequences that encode this CDR3 too. The CDR3: CASSQGSSGGTDTQYF. CDR3 coding DNA: TGTGCCAGCAGCCAAGGAAGTAGCGGAGGCACAGATACGCAGTATTTT. The chain links TRBV4-2 to TRBJ2-3, with a tentative D call TRBD2 (6 bases). CDR1 is LGHNA, CDR2 YNFKEQ, per germline. V lost 1 base and J lost 1, with 12 bases in between. This CDR3 contains 16 residues.

The table lists this clone with a count of one. The CDR3 here is CASSPSADGQPQHF. The CDR3 DNA follows: TGTGCCAGCAGTCCCTCGGCCGATGGTCAGCCCCAGCATTTT. The chain recombines TRBV28 with TRBJ1-5; D remains unclear. This CDR3 region has 14 residues. Looked up from germline, CDR1 is MDHEN and CDR2 is SYDVKM. Trimming took 5 bases from V and 6 from J, leaving 14 bases between them.

The chain couples TRBV19 to TRBJ1-5, with TRBD1 matching over 8 bases. Germline V CDR1 and CDR2: LNHDA, SQIVND (reference sequence). J was trimmed by 0 bases and V by 2 bases; bases with no gene match: 12. There are 19 residues in the CDR3. The CDR3 is CASSIHRPGQVFSNQPQHF. CDR3 nucleotides: TGTGCCAGTAGTATACACCGACCGGGACAGGTCTTTAGCAATCAGCCCCAGCATTTT.

This clone was recorded once. This chain uses TRBV5-6 with TRBJ2-2; 8 bases agree with TRBD2. Germline-derived CDR1 and CDR2 are SGHDT and YYEEEE. The CDR3 runs 16 residues. The junction had 11 bases not matched to a gene; V was cut back by 5 bases and J by 5 bases. The CDR3: CASRKLAGGLTGELFF. The CDR3 nucleotides read TGTGCCAGCAGGAAGTTGGCGGGAGGTTTGACCGGGGAGCTGTTTTTT.

This clone was detected only once. The V call is TRBV30, the J call TRBJ1-5; D is unresolved. CDR3 length: 14 amino acids. Deletions cut 7 bases from V and 0 bases from J, with 13 bases between. CDR1 GTSNPN and CDR2 SVGIG come from the germline V gene (reference sequence). CDR3 in DNA: TGTGCCTACCACCGCCTGGATAGCAATCAGCCCCAGCATTTT. Its protein product is CAYHRLDSNQPQHF.